These T cell receptor beta chains were read from a single sample in a study of T cell repertoires in cytomegalovirus infection. One entry per CDR3 protein results from TCRdb running MiXCR on the reads. The sample records fewer than 250,000 distinct CDR3 sequences, roughly 20% being singletons. Sequenced material: CD8+ T cells from PBMCs. These receptors were obtained from a human donor in good health (CMV status not recorded). Some clones in this sample may be carry-over from other donors' samples. Both conserved end residues are trimmed from each CDR3.

J gene: TRBJ1-2
V gene: TRBV7-9
CDR3 protein: ASSSTDFDGYT

J gene: TRBJ1-1
V gene: TRBV20-1
CDR3 protein: SAREGGIWSGAEAF

J gene: TRBJ2-3
V gene: TRBV7-9
CDR3 protein: ASSWDRDTDTQY

J gene: TRBJ2-1
V gene: TRBV20-1
CDR3 protein: SARRRGVHPGSYNEQF

J gene: TRBJ1-5
V gene: TRBV20-1
CDR3 protein: SARSTQGVSNQPQH

J gene: TRBJ1-2
V gene: TRBV12-3/TRBV12-4
CDR3 protein: ASSSGANYGYT

J gene: TRBJ2-7
V gene: TRBV7-9
CDR3 protein: ASRQGGKDEQY

J gene: TRBJ2-3
V gene: TRBV5-1
CDR3 protein: ASSLGTSGESGTQY

J gene: TRBJ1-1
V gene: TRBV20-1
CDR3 protein: SARTGDREAF

J gene: TRBJ1-1
V gene: TRBV28
CDR3 protein: ASSLGVTGSGTEAF

J gene: TRBJ2-7
V gene: TRBV20-1
CDR3 protein: SARDGRGYYEQY

J gene: TRBJ1-1
V gene: TRBV12-3/TRBV12-4
CDR3 protein: ASSLSEAF

J gene: TRBJ1-1
V gene: TRBV29-1
CDR3 protein: SVDVGGTEAF

J gene: TRBJ2-2
V gene: TRBV7-9
CDR3 protein: ASNGNTGELF

J gene: TRBJ2-4
V gene: TRBV7-2
CDR3 protein: ASSLTIRDQY